This TCR beta chain was recovered during a study of blood T cell repertoires in COVID-19. The overall study: The study drew acute and convalescent COVID-19 samples from the United States, Italy and Spain. From T cells, B-cell-depleted T cells, or PBMCs came the material, which was cDNA or gDNA.

The count of this clone is one. Original processing notes: Amplifying reference gene primers gave estimates of nucleated cell counts. The protocol was immunoSEQ multiplex PCR, while the TCRdb copy is restricted to in-frame clones and leaves out a portion. D and trimming were read from the DNA, whereas the V and J calls and clone size are those reported in that table. The sample yields 95,000 to 120,000 clones, roughly 80% seen once. The CDR3 is 14 amino acids. V lost 6 bases to trimming and J lost 2 bases, with 11 bases between them. CDR1 LNHDA and CDR2 SQIVND come from the germline V gene (reference sequence).

The sequencing input was peripheral blood. The receptor was derived from a man aged 50 or older with acute or convalescent COVID-19. The chain uses TRBV19 and TRBJ1-3; D unresolved. CDR3 region: CASRPRGAGNTIYF. DNA for the CDR3: TGTGCCAGTAGACCTCGCGGGGCTGGAAACACCATATATTTT.